These T cell receptor beta chains were read from a single sample in a study of cytomegalovirus exposure and HLA in healthy donors. Assay: immunoSEQ multiplex PCR; the TCRdb copy retains only in-frame clones and omits some. The data include 40,000 to 65,000 clones; the top ten clones carry about 25%. Sequenced material: PBMCs. The receptor set was obtained from a man between 35 and 55 years old in good health and CMV-seropositive. Each CDR3 is given with its conserved first and last residue. Each record gives: CDR3 protein, D gene, V gene, J gene. D genes are given only for firm matches.

cdr3_aa: CASKVGGPQDTQYF
d_call: NA
v_call: TRBV6-1
j_call: TRBJ2-3

cdr3_aa: CASSLSGEADTQYF
d_call: NA
v_call: TRBV7-8
j_call: TRBJ2-3

cdr3_aa: CASSLRTSGSYNEQFF
d_call: TRBD2
v_call: TRBV27
j_call: TRBJ2-1

cdr3_aa: CASSLEGGRNDNEQFF
d_call: TRBD2
v_call: TRBV5-6
j_call: TRBJ2-1

cdr3_aa: CASRGGLAGAYEQYF
d_call: TRBD2
v_call: TRBV6-6
j_call: TRBJ2-7

cdr3_aa: CSVAGGQHPAYEQYF
d_call: NA
v_call: TRBV29-1
j_call: NA

cdr3_aa: CASSTSRGLNEKLFF
d_call: NA
v_call: TRBV6-5
j_call: TRBJ1-4

cdr3_aa: CASSLGSSGNTIYF
d_call: NA
v_call: TRBV7-9
j_call: TRBJ1-3

cdr3_aa: CASSVAGPGYTF
d_call: NA
v_call: TRBV9
j_call: TRBJ1-2

cdr3_aa: CASSEGNTEAFF
d_call: NA
v_call: TRBV28
j_call: TRBJ1-1

cdr3_aa: CASRYEPGELFF
d_call: NA
v_call: TRBV5-1
j_call: TRBJ2-2

cdr3_aa: CASSVARGGDYGYTF
d_call: NA
v_call: TRBV14
j_call: TRBJ1-2

cdr3_aa: CASSFGQGGEKLFF
d_call: TRBD1
v_call: TRBV5-1
j_call: TRBJ1-4

cdr3_aa: CAWSVPSTYEQYF
d_call: NA
v_call: TRBV30
j_call: TRBJ2-7

cdr3_aa: CASSLRGEAFF
d_call: NA
v_call: TRBV28
j_call: TRBJ1-1

cdr3_aa: CASSPNRGNEQFF
d_call: TRBD1
v_call: TRBV7-6
j_call: TRBJ2-1

cdr3_aa: CASSFGGSGYEQYF
d_call: TRBD2
v_call: TRBV28
j_call: TRBJ2-7

cdr3_aa: CASSQKDRGYDGYTF
d_call: TRBD1
v_call: TRBV4-2
j_call: TRBJ1-2

cdr3_aa: CASSPPGQSSYEQYF
d_call: NA
v_call: TRBV18
j_call: TRBJ2-7

cdr3_aa: CASSVALGTSGGQETQYF
d_call: TRBD2
v_call: TRBV9
j_call: TRBJ2-5

cdr3_aa: CASSPGQGSETQYF
d_call: TRBD1
v_call: TRBV6-4
j_call: TRBJ2-5

cdr3_aa: CASSFTGARGYGYTF
d_call: NA
v_call: TRBV5-5
j_call: TRBJ1-2

cdr3_aa: CAWSVFGRGDQPQHF
d_call: NA
v_call: TRBV30
j_call: TRBJ1-5